This TCR beta chain was obtained from a study of shared clonotypes between healthy human individuals. Trimming stripped 8 bases from V and 2 bases from J, with 13 bases between. The CDR3 spans 13 residues. Germline-derived CDR1 and CDR2 are SNHLY and FYNNEI. The table lists this clone with a few counts. Replicate PCRs run on sorted subsets employed about 220 ng DNA, 25,000 to 35,000 T cell genomes. TCRdb keeps only in-frame clones here, not all; method: immunoSEQ multiplex PCR. Seen here are roughly 1 million clones, around 82% observed once, and the top ten hold approximately 0.56%. A CD45RA-negative memory subset and a CD45RA+ naive subset were separated from the CD4+ cells.

This sequence originates from a man younger than 30 in good health. Some clones in this sample may be carry-over from other donors' samples. The material sequenced was memory CD4+ T cells from PBMCs. Subset: CD45RA-negative fraction. The J gene is TRBJ2-7, the V gene TRBV2; maybe TRBD2 (5 bases). This CDR3 is CASSGDGTYEQYF. The CDR3 DNA is TGTGCCAGCTCCGGGGATGGGACCTACGAGCAGTACTTC. The entire variable domain, with the rest obtained from reference TRBV2 and TRBJ2-7, is as follows: EPEVTQTPSHQVTQMGQEVILRCVPISNHLYFYWYRQILGQKVEFLVSFYNNEISEKSEIFDDQFSVERPDGSNFTLKIRSTKLEDSAMYFCASSGDGTYEQYFGPGTRLTVT.